This entry is about one T cell receptor (beta chain). These data originate in a study of blood T cells in healthy people across ages. Trimming removed 0 bases from V and 6 bases from J, with 12 bases in between. The CDR3 covers 14 residues. Germline CDR1 reads LGHDT; CDR2 reads YNNKEL (reference sequence). Russia was home to the donors, healthy Caucasian individuals aged about 6 to 100. Donors each provided roughly 9.6 milliliters of peripheral blood. PBMCs, at least 7 million per sample, were isolated. Together with a sample-barcoded 5' primer, a J-beta primer mix was included in a second PCR lasting about 6 to 11 cycles. Every sample gave at least 3 million paired-end reads containing CDR3. TCRdb re-called the 5' RACE reads with MiXCR, one entry per CDR3 protein. The sample has fewer than 1 million distinct CDR3 sequences; approximately 44% are singletons.

The sequencing input was blood. The genes are TRBV3-1 and TRBJ2-7, with a weak D call TRBD2 (5 bases). The receptor comes from a man aged 55-75 years in good health. The CDR3 here is CASSQDVRGTEQYF. The CDR3 coding sequence is TGTGCCAGCAGCCAAGATGTCCGGGGTACCGAGCAGTACTTC.